These 9 T cell receptor beta chains were sequenced from one sample in a study of blood T cell repertoires in COVID-19. Here immunoSEQ multiplex PCR was the method, and the copy in TCRdb shows in-frame clones only, minus some. The sample has more than 100,000 clones; 82% are singletons. The sample was peripheral blood. These receptors all stem from a woman aged 65 to 85 with acute or convalescent COVID-19.

V is TRBV30 and J is TRBJ1-1, with 8 nucleotides matching TRBD1. This CDR3 has 14 residues. The germline V gene has CDR1 GTSNPN and CDR2 SVGIG (reference sequence). J was trimmed by 2 bases and V by 3 bases; bases with no gene match: 5. The chain's CDR3 is CAWSRDRINTEAFF. The CDR3 region has the DNA TGTGCCTGGAGCCGGGACAGGATAAACACTGAAGCTTTCTTT. The whole variable domain, remainder taken from reference TRBV30 and TRBJ1-1, is SQTIHQWPATLVQPVGSPLSLECTVEGTSNPNLYWYRQAAGRGLQLLFYSVGIGQISSEVPQNLSASRPQDRQFILSSKKLLLSDSGFYLCAWSRDRINTEAFFGQGTRLTVV.

This chain links TRBV19 with TRBJ1-2, with TRBD1 matching 9 bases. V was pared by 5 bases and J by 2 bases, with 6 bases of the junction left unmatched. The CDR3 length is 15 residues. The germline gives CDR1 LNHDA, CDR2 SQIVND (reference sequence). Here the CDR3 reads CASSSRDRVNYGYTF. The DNA for the CDR3 is TGTGCCAGTAGTTCCCGGGACAGGGTAAACTATGGCTACACCTTC.

This CDR3 is CASSVGTGGTDTQYF. The DNA for the CDR3 is TGTGCCAGCAGCGTAGGGACAGGGGGCACAGATACGCAGTATTTT. The chain links TRBV9 to TRBJ2-3; 9 bases line up with TRBD1. This CDR3 spans 15 amino acids. V lost 0 bases and J lost 1; bases outside the gene matches: 0. CDR1 and CDR2 from the germline V gene are SGDLS and YYNGEE.

This clone was seen a few times. This chain joins TRBV9 and TRBJ2-1; 10 nucleotides agree with TRBD1. This CDR3 is built from 15 residues. Unmatched junction bases numbered 9, after V lost 4 bases and J lost 8 bases. Germline CDR1 is SGDLS and CDR2 is YYNGEE. The CDR3 DNA is TGTGCCAGCAGCACGTTGACAGGGGGCATTTATGAGCAGTTCTTC. It specifies CASSTLTGGIYEQFF.

This sequence joins TRBV6-5 and TRBJ1-1; 10 bases line up with TRBD1. Looked up from germline, CDR1 is MNHEY and CDR2 is SVGAGI. The CDR3 has 13 residues. Germline trimming cut 6 bases from V and 8 bases from J; bases unmatched to any gene: 6. CDR3 nucleotide sequence: TGTGCCAGCAGATTAGGACAGGGGGGCGAAGCTTTCTTT. Its translation is CASRLGQGGEAFF.

The rearrangement links TRBV10-3 to TRBJ1-5; possible D gene TRBD1, 6 bases. V shed 11 bases and J shed 2 bases, with 16 bases lying between them. The CDR3 consists of 14 residues. CDR1 and CDR2 from the germline V gene are ENHRY and SYGVKD. CDR3 loop: CAVRGAGGNQPQHF. The CDR3 DNA is TGTGCCGTCCGGGGGGCGGGGGGCAATCAGCCCCAGCATTTT.

The chain uses TRBV21-1 and TRBJ1-2; the table's D call of TRBD1 was not tested on the DNA. TRBV21-1 is listed as a pseudogene. CDR3 size: 15 residues. Here the CDR3 reads CASSIRQYPPYGYTF. The CDR3 DNA reads TGTGCCAGCAGCATAAGACAGTACCCTCCTTATGGCTACACCTTC.

The chain is built from TRBV4-1 and TRBJ2-5; 8 bases line up with TRBD2. The CDR3 is made up of 15 amino acids. Looked up from germline, CDR1 is MGHRA and CDR2 is YSYEKL. With 7 bases clipped from V and 5 bases from J, the junction kept 12 bases outside the gene matches. The DNA of the CDR3 is TGCGCCAGCACCTCCCCTGAGCGGGGGATGGAGACCCAGTACTTC. Its translation is CASTSPERGMETQYF.

This sequence joins TRBV4-1 and TRBJ2-2; 8 bases are shared with TRBD1. Germline V gene lookup returns CDR1 MGHRA and CDR2 YSYEKL. The CDR3 is 15 residues long. After removal of 5 bases from V and 6 bases from J, the junction contained 8 bases not matched to a gene. The CDR3 nucleotides are TGCGCCAGCAGCTCGACGGGACAGGTCGCCGGGGAGCTGTTTTTT. Protein product: CASSSTGQVAGELFF.